The 25 T cell receptor beta chains in this list originate from one sample, sequenced in a study of T cells expressing NK-cell markers. TCRdb reprocessed the 5' RACE reads and reports one entry per CDR3 protein, with no DNA. In all, the sample yields about 160,000 distinct CDR3 sequences. Sequenced: blood T cells: a sorted CD56 or NKG2C T cell subset, CD4+ or CD8+ T cells, or bulk PBMC T cells (not recorded which). All receptors derive from a woman aged 18-70 years in good health.

The chain carries TRBV27 and TRBJ2-1. Germline CDR1 MNHEY, CDR2 SMNVEV (reference sequence). There are 13 residues in the CDR3. The CDR3: CASSFAGVNEQFF.

The V and J genes are TRBV4-1 and TRBJ1-6; the D call of TRBD1 rests on TCRdb alone, since no DNA is present to check it. Per the germline V gene, CDR1 is MGHRA and CDR2 is YSYEKL. The CDR3 runs 15 residues. CDR3: CASSQKMKGDSPLHF.

The chain has TRBV5-1 and TRBJ1-4; no DNA is available, so the TRBD1 call from TCRdb remains unchecked. In germline, CDR1 is SGHRS, CDR2 YFSETQ. The CDR3 spans 17 residues. CDR3 residues: CASSSGQDRVANEKLFF.

The genes are TRBV20-1 and TRBJ2-3; with no DNA, the TCRdb D assignment of TRBD1 cannot be verified. This CDR3 is built from 14 residues. Germline V gene lookup returns CDR1 DFQATT and CDR2 SNEGSKA (reference sequence). Here the CDR3 reads CSARGQGAWDTQYF.

CDR3 amino acids: CASSSIGGYQETQYF. This sequence joins TRBV5-5 and TRBJ2-5; the D call from TCRdb, TRBD2, cannot be confirmed without DNA. The germline V gene has CDR1 SGHKS and CDR2 YYEKEE (reference sequence). This CDR3 has 15 residues.

The genes are TRBV6-1 and TRBJ2-2. CDR1 MNHNS and CDR2 SASEGT come from the germline V gene. The CDR3 totals 15 residues. This chain's CDR3 is CASSARQTNTGELFF.

V gene TRBV6-1 combines with J gene TRBJ2-7; TCRdb gives TRBD2 as the D gene, but with no DNA this cannot be confirmed. Germline-derived CDR1 and CDR2 are MNHNS and SASEGT. The CDR3 spans 15 residues. The CDR3: CASSRITSGGYEQYF.

The V and J genes are TRBV7-8 and TRBJ1-4; with no DNA, the TCRdb D assignment of TRBD1 cannot be verified. CDR3 length equals 14 residues. Germline V lookup: CDR1 SGHVS, CDR2 FQNEAQ. CDR3: CASSSRGTNEKLFF. Based on the CDR3 plus reference TRBV7-8 and TRBJ1-4, the full variable domain is GAGVSQSPRYKVAKRGQDVALRCDPISGHVSLFWYQQALGQGPEFLTYFQNEAQLDKSGLPSDRFFAERPEGSVSTLKIQRTQQEDSAVYLCASSSRGTNEKLFFGSGTQLSVL.

The chain uses TRBV20-1 and TRBJ2-1; TCRdb gives TRBD2 as the D gene, but with no DNA this cannot be confirmed. The CDR3 is 14 amino acids. Germline CDR1 and CDR2: DFQATT and SNEGSKA (reference sequence). The CDR3 loop reads CSASRLEGGNEQFF.

V is TRBV7-9 and J is TRBJ1-5. Germline V gives CDR1 SEHNR, CDR2 FQNEAQ (reference sequence). There are 14 residues in the CDR3. CDR3 loop: CASSLAFGDQPQHF.

This rearrangement joins TRBV9 to TRBJ2-7; TCRdb's D call, TRBD1, is unchecked because there is no DNA. Germline V gene sequence: CDR1 SGDLS, CDR2 YYNGEE. The CDR3 totals 14 residues. The CDR3 spells CASSPRPGSDEQYF.

This chain uses TRBV19 with TRBJ2-5; the TRBD1 assignment by TCRdb is unverifiable without DNA. This CDR3 has 15 amino acids. Germline CDR1 reads LNHDA; CDR2 reads SQIVND (reference sequence). CDR3 sequence: CASSVLGQGLETQYF.

The CDR3 sequence is CASSQVQGISYEQYF. The chain is built from TRBV4-1 and TRBJ2-7; the D call of TRBD1 rests on TCRdb alone, since no DNA is present to check it. Germline CDR1 reads MGHRA; CDR2 reads YSYEKL. This CDR3 is built from 15 residues.

V gene TRBV11-2 combines with J gene TRBJ2-1; TCRdb outputs TRBD1, but without DNA this stays unchecked. This CDR3 has 17 residues. Per germline, CDR1 SGHAT and CDR2 FQNNGV. The CDR3 here is CASSPRDGRGSYNEQFF.

This chain joins TRBV5-1 and TRBJ1-2. CDR3 length equals 13 residues. CDR1 is SGHRS and CDR2 is YFSETQ in the germline V gene. The chain's CDR3 is CASSLAMRDGYTF.

The chain uses TRBV5-6 and TRBJ2-5; lacking DNA, the TRBD1 call made by TCRdb goes unchecked. CDR1 and CDR2 from the germline V gene are SGHDT and YYEEEE. CDR3 length equals 14 residues. The CDR3 loop reads CASTGGQGWETQYF.

The CDR3 here is CASSYIVWADANTGELFF. This sequence joins TRBV11-1 and TRBJ2-2. Germline CDR1 is SGHAT and CDR2 is FQDESV (reference sequence). The CDR3 spans 18 residues.

The J gene is TRBJ2-3, the V gene TRBV7-3; lacking DNA, the TRBD1 call made by TCRdb goes unchecked. The CDR3 contains 15 residues. Germline lookup yields CDR1 SGHTA and CDR2 FQGTGA. This chain's CDR3 is CASSRDRGDTDTQYF. Complete variable domain (other parts from reference TRBV7-3 and TRBJ2-3): GAGVSQTPSNKVTEKGKYVELRCDPISGHTALYWYRQSLGQGPEFLIYFQGTGAADDSGLPNDRFFAVRPEGSVSTLKIQRTERGDSAVYLCASSRDRGDTDTQYFGPGTRLTVL.

The chain recombines TRBV5-1 with TRBJ2-3; absent DNA, TCRdb's TRBD1 call cannot be checked. Looked up from germline, CDR1 is SGHRS and CDR2 is YFSETQ. The CDR3 has 14 residues. The CDR3 region is CASTPTGSGDTQYF.

This chain links TRBV30 with TRBJ2-3; TCRdb proposes TRBD2, but this gene call is untestable without DNA. This CDR3 region has 15 residues. Germline V lookup: CDR1 GTSNPN, CDR2 SVGIG (reference sequence). The CDR3 loop reads CAWGNSGSRTDTQYF.

CDR3: CASSFPGQGVGGQPQHF. The chain combines TRBV28 with TRBJ1-5; the TCRdb D gene call, TRBD1, has no DNA to confirm it. The germline V gene has CDR1 MDHEN and CDR2 SYDVKM. The length of the CDR3 is 17 residues.

This sequence joins TRBV12-3 or TRBV12-4 and TRBJ2-1; the D call of TRBD2 rests on TCRdb alone, since no DNA is present to check it. The length of the CDR3 is 14 residues. The CDR3: CASRIVGTSGEQFF.

The gene calls are TRBV28 and TRBJ1-1. Germline loops: CDR1 MDHEN, CDR2 SYDVKM. This CDR3 is 11 amino acids long. CDR3 protein: CASNKGREAFF.

The CDR3 here is CSAGPSGHYNEQFF. J is TRBJ2-1 and V is TRBV20-1; TCRdb's D call, TRBD2, is unchecked because there is no DNA. Germline V gives CDR1 DFQATT, CDR2 SNEGSKA (reference sequence). The CDR3 is 14 residues long.

The V and J genes are TRBV7-8 and TRBJ1-5; with no DNA, the TCRdb D assignment of TRBD1 cannot be verified. The CDR3 is made up of 14 amino acids. Germline CDR1 and CDR2: SGHVS and FQNEAQ. The CDR3 sequence is CASSSRQGNQPQHF.